This TCR beta chain was documented in a study of Ad26.COV2.S vaccination and SARS-CoV-2 variants. Treatment in this sample: some 19 received Ad26.COV2.S at low or high dose, single or two shots; several received placebo; per-sample allocation not given. Sampling took place 63 days after the first vaccine or placebo injection. Sequencing was performed with immunoSEQ multiplex PCR; in TCRdb, only in-frame clones are kept and a portion is missing. The repertoire holds about 260,000 clones, around nine tenths seen once, with 2.5% to 3.5% in the top ten. The CDR3 is made up of 16 amino acids. Study-wide results and caveats: Individuals receiving vaccine had higher spike-specific TCR breadth than placebo recipients did.

The sample holds a few counts of this clone. Its antigen is not known. This material consisted of peripheral blood, taken in a trial of Ad26.COV2.S vaccine versus placebo. The rearrangement joins TRBV21-1 to TRBJ2-1; TRBD1 reflects the table's D call only, with no check against the DNA. TRBV21-1 is a known pseudogene. The source is a person between 18 and 65 years old who received the Ad26.COV2.S COVID-19 vaccine or a placebo. CDR3 DNA: TGTGCCAGGCGGACAGGTACATCGGTTAACTACAATGAGCAGTTCTTC. This encodes CARRTGTSVNYNEQFF.